The 18 T cell receptor beta chains below were found in one sample sequenced in a study of shared clonotypes between healthy human individuals (dated by TCRdb to between 2020 and 2021). Preparation of the library involved the immunoSEQ multiplex PCR assay. As stored in TCRdb, this immuneACCESS dataset retains in-frame rearrangements with V and J assigned. A fraction of the clones does not appear; measured against another copy, unresolved V genes explain less than half of the discrepancy, and the remainder lacks a known reason. A total of approximately 1,500,000 clones appear in this sample, around 98% of them only once. The ten largest clones represent about 0.45% of the sample. The sequenced sample consisted of naive CD4+ T cells sorted from blood. The sample's cell subset or site label, decoded: CD45RA+ positively selected. The receptors derive from a man younger than 45 in good health.

The V gene is TRBV9, the J gene TRBJ2-5; the D gene is possibly TRBD1 (6 bases). Trimming stripped 4 bases from V and 5 bases from J, with 15 bases between. The CDR3 covers 14 residues. CDR1 is SGDLS, CDR2 YYNGEE, per germline. The CDR3 is CASSPRQVPETQYF. DNA of the CDR3: TGTGCCAGCAGCCCTCGACAGGTCCCGGAGACCCAGTACTTC.

J is TRBJ1-2 and V is TRBV5-4; perhaps TRBD1 as D (6 bases). CDR1 and CDR2 from the germline V gene are SGHNT and YYREEE (reference sequence). Trimming took off 2 bases at V and 4 bases at J, with 12 bases between the two ends. CDR3 length: 14 residues. CDR3 protein: CASSLQQGGYGYTF. The CDR3 DNA reads TGTGCCAGCAGCTTACAACAGGGAGGCTATGGCTACACCTTC.

This chain connects TRBV9 to TRBJ2-7; a weak D match, TRBD2 (6 bases). The CDR3 is 16 amino acids. Trimming cost V 0 bases and J 0 bases, with 13 bases left between them. Germline V lookup: CDR1 SGDLS, CDR2 YYNGEE. CDR3 amino acids: CASSVGVGGASYEQYF. DNA of the CDR3: TGTGCCAGCAGCGTAGGAGTGGGCGGGGCCTCCTACGAGCAGTACTTC.

V gene TRBV18 combines with J gene TRBJ2-7; D tentatively fits TRBD1 or TRBD2 (5 bases each). Looked up from germline, CDR1 is KGHSH and CDR2 is LQKENI. The CDR3 loop spans 14 amino acids. V was cut by 8 bases and J by 6 bases, with 20 bases left in between. CDR3 protein: CASASTAAVAEQYF. The CDR3 DNA sequence: TGTGCCAGCGCATCGACAGCGGCGGTCGCCGAGCAGTACTTC.

The genes are TRBV6-5 and TRBJ2-5, with TRBD1 matching 7 bases. J lost 5 bases, V lost 2 bases, and 5 bases had no gene match. CDR3 length: 14 amino acids. In germline, CDR1 is MNHEY, CDR2 SVGAGI. In DNA, the CDR3 is TGTGCCAGCAGTTACGACAGGGCAAGGGAGACCCAGTACTTC. Protein product: CASSYDRARETQYF.

This clone was seen only once. V is TRBV30 and J is TRBJ1-5, with 7 bases identical to TRBD1. The CDR3 consists of 12 residues. J was trimmed by 4 bases and V by 5 bases; bases with no gene match: 2. Looked up from germline, CDR1 is GTSNPN and CDR2 is SVGIG (reference sequence). The DNA for the CDR3 is TGTGCCTGGGCCAGGGGGAATCAGCCCCAGCATTTT. As protein: CAWARGNQPQHF.

Regarding this clone: Other DNA sequences from this sample encode an identical CDR3 as well. The CDR3 here is CASSLGLDTQYF. The CDR3 bases are TGCGCCAGCAGCTTGGGGCTGGATACGCAGTATTTT. This chain connects TRBV5-1 to TRBJ2-3; D not resolved. CDR3 length equals 12 residues. CDR1 and CDR2 (germline): SGHRS, YFSETQ. The V and J ends lost 0 bases and 6 bases respectively, with 5 bases between them.

The rearrangement joins TRBV29-1 to TRBJ2-1; 7 positions agree with TRBD2. Germline CDR1 and CDR2: SQVTM and ANQGSEA. This CDR3 is built from 14 residues. Trimming took 3 bases from V and 3 from J; bases not matched to a gene: 5. The chain's CDR3 is CSVESSGIYNEQFF. The CDR3, as DNA: TGCAGCGTTGAGTCTAGCGGAATCTACAATGAGCAGTTCTTC.

DNA of the CDR3: TGTGCCAGCAGTTTTAGGGGACAGGAGGTACGAGGGCAGTACTTC. Translation gives CASSFRGQEVRGQYF. This chain joins TRBV28 and TRBJ2-7; 8 bases are shared with TRBD1. With 3 bases clipped from V and 9 bases from J, the junction kept 13 bases outside the gene matches. This CDR3 comprises 15 residues. Germline CDR1 MDHEN, CDR2 SYDVKM. The full variable domain, with the rest looked up from reference TRBV28 and TRBJ2-7, is DVKVTQSSRYLVKRTGEKVFLECVQDMDHENMFWYRQDPGLGLRLIYFSYDVKMKEKGDIPEGYSVSREKKERFSLILESASTNQTSMYLCASSFRGQEVRGQYFGPGTRLTVT.

The chain is built from TRBV27 and TRBJ1-2; 10 bases line up with TRBD1. The trim removed 6 bases at V and 8 bases at J, leaving 9 bases unmatched. Germline CDR1 MNHEY, CDR2 SMNVEV (reference sequence). The CDR3 is 14 residues long. CDR3 sequence reads: CASSARDRGHGYTF. CDR3 DNA sequence: TGTGCCAGCAGCGCCAGAGACAGGGGGCACGGCTACACCTTC.

As to this clone: This CDR3 is also generated by other DNA sequences in the sample. V is TRBV28 and J is TRBJ1-1, with unresolved D. This CDR3 has 13 residues. V was cut by 1 base and J by 0 bases, with 3 bases left in between. Germline CDR1 reads MDHEN; CDR2 reads SYDVKM. The CDR3 spells CASSLSLNTEAFF. The CDR3 region has the DNA TGTGCCAGCAGTTTATCGTTGAACACTGAAGCTTTCTTT.

The V call is TRBV29-1, the J call TRBJ1-3; D is perhaps TRBD1 (5 bases). Germline V lookup: CDR1 SQVTM, CDR2 ANQGSEA. The V and J ends lost 7 bases and 1 base respectively, with 17 bases between them. This CDR3 has 15 amino acids. In nucleotides, the CDR3 is TGCAGCGCCACCCCGGGGGGATCATCTGGAAACACCATATATTTT. Amino acid sequence: CSATPGGSSGNTIYF.

The gene calls are TRBV30 and TRBJ1-5; TRBD1 agrees at 9 bases. Trimming took 5 bases from V and 5 from J; bases not matched to a gene: 7. The CDR3 loop spans 14 amino acids. Germline V gives CDR1 GTSNPN, CDR2 SVGIG (reference sequence). In nucleotides, the CDR3 is TGTGCCTGGGCCGGGACAGGGCTGGATCAGCCCCAGCATTTT. This codes for CAWAGTGLDQPQHF.

The V gene is TRBV28, the J gene TRBJ1-2; the match to TRBD1 covers 9 bases. Germline loops: CDR1 MDHEN, CDR2 SYDVKM. J was trimmed by 4 bases and V by 5 bases; bases with no gene match: 11. The CDR3 totals 16 residues. CDR3 nucleotide sequence: TGTGCCAGCAGTAGTCCGGGACAGGGCCTTCCCTATGGCTACACCTTC. Translation: CASSSPGQGLPYGYTF.

Notes on this clone: Relative to the germline gene, one junction end is altered; a read error may explain this. The chain has TRBV6-4 and TRBJ2-7; D may correspond to TRBD1 or TRBD2 (5 bases each). The germline gives CDR1 MRHNA, CDR2 SNTAGT. This CDR3 region has 12 residues. CDR3 coding DNA: TGTGCCGGCAGAGGGGTTCCCTACGAGCAGTACTTC. Its protein is CAGRGVPYEQYF.

This clone came up once. This chain connects TRBV2 to TRBJ2-7; possibly TRBD1 for D (6 bases). The CDR3 consists of 12 residues. Between the trimmed V and J ends, which lost 7 bases and 7 bases, there was a span of 14 bases. Germline V gives CDR1 SNHLY, CDR2 FYNNEI. The CDR3 sequence is CASKRQAREQYF. CDR3 in DNA: TGTGCCAGCAAGAGACAGGCGAGAGAGCAGTACTTC. Variable domain in full (rest from reference TRBV2 and TRBJ2-7): EPEVTQTPSHQVTQMGQEVILRCVPISNHLYFYWYRQILGQKVEFLVSFYNNEISEKSEIFDDQFSVERPDGSNFTLKIRSTKLEDSAMYFCASKRQAREQYFGPGTRLTVT.

The V gene is TRBV18, the J gene TRBJ1-2; D not resolved. This CDR3 is built from 16 residues. Germline CDR1 is KGHSH and CDR2 is LQKENI. Deletions cut 5 bases from V and 0 bases from J, with 16 bases between. CDR3 DNA: TGTGCCAGCTCAAGCGGAACGGAATTAGCTAACTATGGCTACACCTTC. This encodes CASSSGTELANYGYTF.

The CDR3 reads CASSLEAVTFGNYGYTF. CDR3 nucleotides: TGTGCCAGCAGCTTAGAGGCAGTTACCTTCGGTAACTATGGCTACACCTTC. The V gene is TRBV7-6, the J gene TRBJ1-2; D gene uncertain. From germline, CDR1 is SGHVS and CDR2 FNYEAQ. This CDR3 is 17 amino acids long. V dropped 1 base and J dropped 1 base, with 16 bases sitting between them.